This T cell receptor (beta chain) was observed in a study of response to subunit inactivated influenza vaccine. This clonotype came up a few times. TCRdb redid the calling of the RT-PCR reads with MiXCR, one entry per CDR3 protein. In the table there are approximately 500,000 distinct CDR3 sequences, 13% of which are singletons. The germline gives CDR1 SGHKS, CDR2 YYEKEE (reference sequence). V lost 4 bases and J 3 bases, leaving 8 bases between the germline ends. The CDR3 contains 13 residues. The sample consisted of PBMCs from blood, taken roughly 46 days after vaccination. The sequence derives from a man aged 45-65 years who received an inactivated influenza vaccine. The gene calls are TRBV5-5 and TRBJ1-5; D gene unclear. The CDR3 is CASSPAVNQPQHF. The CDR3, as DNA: TGTGCCAGCAGCCCGGCGGTCAATCAGCCCCAGCATTTT.